Following are 11 T cell receptor beta chains from one sample sequenced in a study of blood T cell repertoires in COVID-19. Sequenced by immunoSEQ multiplex PCR; TCRdb stores in-frame clones only, minus some. The sample lists some 330,000 clones, around 92% occurring once. Sequencing used peripheral blood. The source is a woman aged 25-40 years with COVID-19, enrolled during active disease.

The V and J genes are TRBV18 and TRBJ1-2, with 7 bases fitting TRBD1. Per the germline V gene, CDR1 is KGHSH and CDR2 is LQKENI. This CDR3 comprises 14 residues. V gave up 3 bases and J gave up 3 bases; unmatched junction bases: 4. CDR3 nucleotides: TGTGCCAGCTCACCGTTAGACAGGGACTATGGCTACACCTTC. Translated: CASSPLDRDYGYTF.

This clone was observed a handful of times. The CDR3 protein is CASRKSGTGFDNYGYTF. CDR3 DNA sequence: TGTGCCAGTAGAAAATCCGGGACAGGGTTCGATAACTATGGCTACACCTTC. The V and J genes are TRBV19 and TRBJ1-2, with 9 bases lining up with TRBD1. The CDR3 has 17 amino acids. Germline V lookup: CDR1 LNHDA, CDR2 SQIVND (reference sequence). V lost 6 bases, J lost 1 base, and 12 bases stayed unmatched.

The CDR3 loop reads CASSMERGIQPQHF. CDR3 nucleotides: TGTGCCAGTAGTATGGAACGGGGAATTCAGCCCCAGCATTTT. The chain uses TRBV19 and TRBJ1-5; no clear D gene. This CDR3 comprises 14 residues. From germline, CDR1 is LNHDA and CDR2 SQIVND (reference sequence). Trimming took off 3 bases at V and 6 bases at J, with 12 bases between the two ends.

The CDR3, as DNA: TGTGCCAGTAGTCCACAGGGGGGAGCAGATACGCAGTATTTT. Encoded protein: CASSPQGGADTQYF. The rearrangement joins TRBV19 to TRBJ2-3, with TRBD1 matching over 8 bases. Unmatched junction bases numbered 5, after V lost 5 bases and J lost 4 bases. The CDR3 is made up of 14 amino acids. Germline V CDR1 and CDR2: LNHDA, SQIVND (reference sequence).

The V call is TRBV28, the J call TRBJ1-2; the D gene is possibly TRBD1 (5 bases). This CDR3 region has 13 residues. Per germline, CDR1 MDHEN and CDR2 SYDVKM. V was cut by 3 bases and J by 4 bases, with 9 bases left in between. CDR3 coding DNA: TGTGCCAGCAGTTTTAGGGGCGGCTATGGCTACACCTTC. Translation gives CASSFRGGYGYTF.

This chain links TRBV25-1 with TRBJ1-4; weak D call: TRBD1 (5 bases). The germline V gene has CDR1 MGHDK and CDR2 SYGVNS. The germline V and J ends were trimmed by 2 bases and 7 bases, with 8 bases remaining between them. The CDR3 length is 13 residues. The CDR3 DNA follows: TGTGCCAGCAGTGAAGTGGGGGGTGAAAAACTGTTTTTT. Translation: CASSEVGGEKLFF.

The chain combines TRBV19 with TRBJ2-3; D remains ambiguous. Germline V gene data show CDR1 as LNHDA and CDR2 as SQIVND (reference sequence). The CDR3 loop spans 17 amino acids. V lost 1 base to trimming and J lost 1 base, with 15 bases between them. The CDR3 reads CASSIGIGGIGTDTQYF. CDR3 DNA sequence: TGTGCCAGTAGTATAGGTATCGGCGGTATAGGCACAGATACGCAGTATTTT.

To note about this clone: The same CDR3 can be traced to other DNA sequences in this sample. The chain recombines TRBV18 with TRBJ1-1; TRBD1 matches at 8 bases. The CDR3 length is 14 residues. V was pared by 6 bases and J by 2 bases, with 5 bases of the junction left unmatched. Germline assignment: CDR1 KGHSH and CDR2 LQKENI. The DNA for the CDR3 is TGTGCCAGCTCCCCCGGGACAGGAAACACTGAAGCTTTCTTT. It specifies CASSPGTGNTEAFF.

CDR3 in DNA: TGTGCCTCCAGTTGGAGTGAGAACACTGAAGCTTTCTTT. Encoded protein: CASSWSENTEAFF. The rearrangement joins TRBV30 to TRBJ1-1, with no clear D. The CDR3 contains 13 residues. Per germline, CDR1 GTSNPN and CDR2 SVGIG (reference sequence). V dropped 7 bases and J dropped 1 base, with 13 bases sitting between them.

In its sample, this clone was seen a few times. The V and J genes are TRBV7-9 and TRBJ1-1; no reliable D call. Trimming cost V 2 bases and J 5 bases, with 3 bases left between them. CDR1 is SEHNR and CDR2 is FQNEAQ in the germline V gene (reference sequence). This CDR3 contains 11 residues. This CDR3 is CASSLYTEAFF. The DNA of the CDR3 is TGTGCCAGCAGCTTATATACTGAAGCTTTCTTT.

This chain links TRBV13 with TRBJ2-3, with TRBD1 as a possible D gene (6 bases). Trimming removed 3 bases from V and 4 bases from J, with 23 bases in between. The CDR3 contains 18 residues. The germline V gene encodes CDR1 PRHDT and CDR2 FYEKMQ (reference sequence). This CDR3 reads CASSFGYPDRPDSDTQYF. CDR3 bases: TGTGCCAGCAGCTTTGGGTATCCGGACAGACCTGACTCAGATACGCAGTATTTT.